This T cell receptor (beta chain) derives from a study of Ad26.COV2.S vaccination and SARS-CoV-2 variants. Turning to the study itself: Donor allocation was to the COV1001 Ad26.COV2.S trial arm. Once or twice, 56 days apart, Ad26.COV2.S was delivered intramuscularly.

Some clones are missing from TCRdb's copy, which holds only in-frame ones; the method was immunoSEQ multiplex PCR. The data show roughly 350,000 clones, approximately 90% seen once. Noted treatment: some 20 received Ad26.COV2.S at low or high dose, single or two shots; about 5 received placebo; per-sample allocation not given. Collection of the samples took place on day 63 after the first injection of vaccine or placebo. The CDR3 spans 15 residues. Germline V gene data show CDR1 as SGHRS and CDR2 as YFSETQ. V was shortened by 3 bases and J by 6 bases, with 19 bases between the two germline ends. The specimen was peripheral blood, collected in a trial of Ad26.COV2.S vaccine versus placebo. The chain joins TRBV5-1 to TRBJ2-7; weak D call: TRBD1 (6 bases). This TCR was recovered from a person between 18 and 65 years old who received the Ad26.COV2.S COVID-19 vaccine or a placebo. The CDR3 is CASSSRTDRSTEQYF. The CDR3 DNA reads TGCGCCAGCAGCTCCAGGACAGACCGATCCACCGAGCAGTACTTC.